A selection of T cell receptor beta chains follows, all from one sample in a study of cytotoxic CD8 clonotypes in ibrutinib-treated CLL. Here immunoSEQ multiplex PCR was the method, and the copy in TCRdb shows in-frame clones only, minus some. The table shows some 200,000 clones, with about 72% occurring only once. The sample consisted of PBMCs, taken after 24 months of ibrutinib treatment. These receptors were collected from a human donor with chronic lymphocytic leukemia. Both conserved end residues are part of each CDR3. The D gene is left open where the match is weak. For some rows the clone size is stated as once, few or many, or as a class when expanded; others skip it.

j_call: TRBJ1-1
d_call: -
clone_size: -
v_call: TRBV20-1
cdr3_length: 11
cdr3_nt: TGCAGTGCTAGAGGGACCGCTGAAGCTTTCTTT
cdr3_aa: CSARGTAEAFF

j_call: TRBJ2-5
d_call: -
clone_size: -
v_call: TRBV12-5
cdr3_length: 13
cdr3_nt: TGTGCTAGTGGCTCAGGTTTGCAAGAGACCCAGTACTTC
cdr3_aa: CASGSGLQETQYF

j_call: TRBJ2-1
d_call: TRBD2
clone_size: -
v_call: TRBV28
cdr3_length: 20
cdr3_nt: TGTGCCAGCAGTTTCAACCCGGGACTAGCGGGAGGCGTAACCTACAATGAGCAGTTCTTC
cdr3_aa: CASSFNPGLAGGVTYNEQFF

j_call: TRBJ2-3
d_call: TRBD2
clone_size: -
v_call: TRBV7-6
cdr3_length: 17
cdr3_nt: TGTGCCAGCAGCTTAGCGCCGAGGACTAGCGGAACAGATACGCAGTATTTT
cdr3_aa: CASSLAPRTSGTDTQYF

j_call: TRBJ2-1
d_call: -
clone_size: once
v_call: TRBV6-5
cdr3_length: 15
cdr3_nt: TGTGCCAGCAGTTATGGTAGCGCCCTACGCAATGAGCAGTTCTTC
cdr3_aa: CASSYGSALRNEQFF

j_call: TRBJ2-5
d_call: -
clone_size: -
v_call: TRBV18
cdr3_length: 13
cdr3_nt: TGTGCCAGTCGGGGGCAGGGACAAGAGACCCAGTACTTC
cdr3_aa: CASRGQGQETQYF

j_call: TRBJ2-2
d_call: -
clone_size: -
v_call: TRBV29-1
cdr3_length: 14
cdr3_nt: TGCAGCGTTGTGTGGACTCTGAACACCGGGGAGCTGTTTTTT
cdr3_aa: CSVVWTLNTGELFF

j_call: TRBJ2-1
d_call: TRBD2
clone_size: -
v_call: TRBV7-9
cdr3_length: 11
cdr3_nt: TGTGCCAGCAGCGAACTAGCGGGAGTGTTCTTC
cdr3_aa: CASSELAGVFF

j_call: TRBJ2-5
d_call: -
clone_size: -
v_call: TRBV6-6
cdr3_length: 12
cdr3_nt: TGTGCCAGCAGTCGGACTGGAGAGACCCAGTACTTC
cdr3_aa: CASSRTGETQYF

j_call: TRBJ2-1
d_call: TRBD2
clone_size: -
v_call: TRBV5-1
cdr3_length: 17
cdr3_nt: TGCGCCAGCAGCTTGGCCCCGGCGGGAGCCCCCTACAATGAGCAGTTCTTC
cdr3_aa: CASSLAPAGAPYNEQFF

j_call: TRBJ2-5
d_call: -
clone_size: -
v_call: TRBV6-5
cdr3_length: 14
cdr3_nt: TGTGCCAGCAGTTACTCGATTCGTCAAGAGACCCAGTACTTC
cdr3_aa: CASSYSIRQETQYF

j_call: TRBJ2-7
d_call: -
clone_size: few
v_call: TRBV10-3
cdr3_length: 13
cdr3_nt: TGTGCCATCGGTCCAGCAGATAGTGTGGAGCAGTACTTC
cdr3_aa: CAIGPADSVEQYF

j_call: TRBJ1-4
d_call: TRBD1
clone_size: -
v_call: TRBV4-1
cdr3_length: 15
cdr3_nt: TGCGCCAGCAGCCCCCGGACAGGTTGGAATGAAAAACTGTTTTTT
cdr3_aa: CASSPRTGWNEKLFF

j_call: TRBJ2-3
d_call: TRBD2
clone_size: -
v_call: TRBV27
cdr3_length: 16
cdr3_nt: TGTGCCAGCAGTTTATCACTAGCGGGAGTGGCAGATACGCAGTATTTT
cdr3_aa: CASSLSLAGVADTQYF

j_call: TRBJ1-1
d_call: -
clone_size: -
v_call: TRBV30
cdr3_length: 12
cdr3_nt: TGTGCCGGGGCCCCTAGGGGCACTGAAGCTTTCTTT
cdr3_aa: CAGAPRGTEAFF

j_call: TRBJ2-1
d_call: TRBD2
clone_size: -
v_call: TRBV9
cdr3_length: 16
cdr3_nt: TGTGCCAGCAGCACCGGGACTAGCGAACCGTACAATGAGCAGTTCTTC
cdr3_aa: CASSTGTSEPYNEQFF

j_call: TRBJ2-2
d_call: -
clone_size: -
v_call: TRBV30
cdr3_length: 13
cdr3_nt: TGTGCCTGGAGTTTAGGGACAATCGGGGAGCTGTTTTTT
cdr3_aa: CAWSLGTIGELFF

j_call: TRBJ1-3
d_call: TRBD1
clone_size: -
v_call: TRBV28
cdr3_length: 16
cdr3_nt: TGTGCCAGCAGTCTCGGGACAGGGGGAGGTGGAAACACCATATATTTT
cdr3_aa: CASSLGTGGGGNTIYF

j_call: TRBJ2-1
d_call: -
clone_size: -
v_call: TRBV7-7
cdr3_length: 16
cdr3_nt: TGTGCCAGCAGCTTAGTTGGCGGGGGCACTTACAATGAGCAGTTCTTC
cdr3_aa: CASSLVGGGTYNEQFF

j_call: TRBJ2-7
d_call: TRBD1
clone_size: -
v_call: TRBV9
cdr3_length: 14
cdr3_nt: TGTGCCAGCAGCATACAGGGGAGCTCCTACGAGCAGTACTTC
cdr3_aa: CASSIQGSSYEQYF

j_call: TRBJ1-4
d_call: -
clone_size: -
v_call: TRBV5-1
cdr3_length: 14
cdr3_nt: TGCGCCAGCAGCTTGGGGCAGTTTAATGAAAAACTGTTTTTT
cdr3_aa: CASSLGQFNEKLFF

j_call: TRBJ2-7
d_call: TRBD1
clone_size: -
v_call: TRBV12-5
cdr3_length: 15
cdr3_nt: TGTGCTAGTGGTTTGATAAGGGACAGGGACTACGAGCAGTACTTC
cdr3_aa: CASGLIRDRDYEQYF

j_call: TRBJ2-7
d_call: TRBD2
clone_size: -
v_call: TRBV6-1
cdr3_length: 18
cdr3_nt: TGTGCCAGCAGCGAACCGGGACTAGCGGGACCGAAACGCTACGAGCAGTACTTC
cdr3_aa: CASSEPGLAGPKRYEQYF

j_call: TRBJ1-4
d_call: TRBD1
clone_size: -
v_call: TRBV19
cdr3_length: 16
cdr3_nt: TGTGCCAGTAGTAATCCGGGACAGGGGGCGGTTGAAAAACTGTTTTTT
cdr3_aa: CASSNPGQGAVEKLFF

j_call: TRBJ2-3
d_call: TRBD1
clone_size: once
v_call: TRBV7-9
cdr3_length: 14
cdr3_nt: TGTGCCAGCAGCCTGGGACAGGGGATAGATACGCAGTATTTT
cdr3_aa: CASSLGQGIDTQYF

j_call: TRBJ2-7
d_call: -
clone_size: few
v_call: TRBV4-2
cdr3_length: 14
cdr3_nt: TGTGCCAGCAGCCAAAAAGACAGCTCCTACGAGCAGTACTTC
cdr3_aa: CASSQKDSSYEQYF

j_call: TRBJ2-1
d_call: TRBD2
clone_size: -
v_call: TRBV2
cdr3_length: 14
cdr3_nt: TGTGCCAGCTGGGAGACTAGCAGCAACAATGAGCAGTTCTTC
cdr3_aa: CASWETSSNNEQFF

j_call: TRBJ2-1
d_call: -
clone_size: few
v_call: TRBV19
cdr3_length: 14
cdr3_nt: TGTGCCAGTAGTCTTGGACGTACATCCAATGAGCAGTTCTTC
cdr3_aa: CASSLGRTSNEQFF

j_call: TRBJ2-1
d_call: TRBD1
clone_size: -
v_call: TRBV28
cdr3_length: 16
cdr3_nt: TGTGCCAGCACCCGCCCGGGGACAGGGGGAGTGGGTGAGCAGTTCTTC
cdr3_aa: CASTRPGTGGVGEQFF

j_call: TRBJ2-1
d_call: -
clone_size: -
v_call: TRBV5-6
cdr3_length: 17
cdr3_nt: TGTGCCAGCAGCTCGATGCTCTTGGCGGAGGAACGGAGTGAGCAGTTCTTC
cdr3_aa: CASSSMLLAEERSEQFF

j_call: TRBJ2-2
d_call: -
clone_size: -
v_call: TRBV5-1
cdr3_length: 14
cdr3_nt: TGCGCCAGCAGCAACGACGGAGACACCGGGGAGCTGTTTTTT
cdr3_aa: CASSNDGDTGELFF

j_call: TRBJ2-4
d_call: -
clone_size: -
v_call: TRBV19
cdr3_length: 13
cdr3_nt: TGTGCCAGTAGTCCCCAGGCCAAAAACATTCAGTACTTC
cdr3_aa: CASSPQAKNIQYF

j_call: TRBJ2-3
d_call: -
clone_size: -
v_call: TRBV28
cdr3_length: 12
cdr3_nt: TGTGCCAGCAGACTTCGAGCAGATACGCAGTATTTT
cdr3_aa: CASRLRADTQYF

j_call: TRBJ2-7
d_call: -
clone_size: -
v_call: TRBV5-1
cdr3_length: 13
cdr3_nt: TGCGCCAGCAGATTTTGGGCAGGGAAAGAGCAGTACTTC
cdr3_aa: CASRFWAGKEQYF

j_call: TRBJ1-1
d_call: -
clone_size: -
v_call: TRBV18
cdr3_length: 15
cdr3_nt: TGTGCCAGCTCACCAAAAACAGGGACATCGTTTGAAGCTTTCTTT
cdr3_aa: CASSPKTGTSFEAFF

j_call: TRBJ1-1
d_call: TRBD1
clone_size: -
v_call: TRBV19
cdr3_length: 14
cdr3_nt: TGTGCCAGTAGGAAGGACAGGGACATCACTGAAGCTTTCTTT
cdr3_aa: CASRKDRDITEAFF

j_call: TRBJ2-2
d_call: -
clone_size: few
v_call: TRBV2
cdr3_length: 14
cdr3_nt: TGTGCCAGCAGTGAAGCGCGAGGTACCGGGGAGCTGTTTTTT
cdr3_aa: CASSEARGTGELFF

j_call: TRBJ1-1
d_call: -
clone_size: -
v_call: TRBV7-9
cdr3_length: 12
cdr3_nt: TGTGCCAGCAGCTTAGGGGACGCCCAAGCTTTCTTT
cdr3_aa: CASSLGDAQAFF

j_call: TRBJ2-1
d_call: -
clone_size: -
v_call: TRBV5-6
cdr3_length: 18
cdr3_nt: TGTGCCAGCAGCTTGGCGTACCCCGGAAGGCATCTCTACAATGAGCAGTTCTTC
cdr3_aa: CASSLAYPGRHLYNEQFF

j_call: TRBJ1-2
d_call: -
clone_size: few
v_call: TRBV4-2
cdr3_length: 14
cdr3_nt: TGTGCCAGCAGCTCACAGACAGGAGACTATGGCTACACCTTC
cdr3_aa: CASSSQTGDYGYTF

j_call: TRBJ2-1
d_call: -
clone_size: -
v_call: TRBV9
cdr3_length: 15
cdr3_nt: TGTGCCAGCAGCGTCAGGGACTGGGTCTACAATGAGCAGTTCTTC
cdr3_aa: CASSVRDWVYNEQFF

j_call: TRBJ2-5
d_call: -
clone_size: once
v_call: TRBV5-1
cdr3_length: 15
cdr3_nt: TGCGCCAGCAGTAAGACAGGTCCGAACCAAGAGACCCAGTACTTC
cdr3_aa: CASSKTGPNQETQYF

j_call: TRBJ2-3
d_call: -
clone_size: -
v_call: TRBV7-2
cdr3_length: 16
cdr3_nt: TGTGCCAGCAGCTTAGCGAGCTATACCCGCACAGATACGCAGTATTTT
cdr3_aa: CASSLASYTRTDTQYF

j_call: TRBJ2-7
d_call: -
clone_size: -
v_call: TRBV18
cdr3_length: 17
cdr3_nt: TGTGCCAGCTCACACCGATTCGAGACAGACAGCTCCTACGAGCAGTACTTC
cdr3_aa: CASSHRFETDSSYEQYF

j_call: TRBJ2-7
d_call: TRBD1
clone_size: once
v_call: TRBV2
cdr3_length: 17
cdr3_nt: TGTGCCAGCAGCGGGACAGGGGGAGGGCCAACATTGTACGAGCAGTACTTC
cdr3_aa: CASSGTGGGPTLYEQYF

j_call: TRBJ2-5
d_call: -
clone_size: -
v_call: TRBV1
cdr3_length: 15
cdr3_nt: TGCACCAGCAGCCAAGATGAACGGGGCAAAGAGACCCAGTACTTC
cdr3_aa: CTSSQDERGKETQYF

j_call: TRBJ1-1
d_call: -
clone_size: -
v_call: TRBV5-4
cdr3_length: 14
cdr3_nt: TGTGCCAGCAGCTTACTACAGGGAAACACTGAAGCTTTCTTT
cdr3_aa: CASSLLQGNTEAFF